The T cell receptor (beta chain) under discussion was sequenced for a study of T-cell reconstitution after alpha-beta-depleted transplantation in children. Preparing the TCRbeta library involved the use of unique molecular identifiers. MiXCR, applied by TCRdb to the PCR reads, yields one record per CDR3 protein. The sample includes approximately 250,000 distinct CDR3 sequences, around 25% of them seen just once. V lost 5 bases, J lost 8 bases, and 7 bases stayed unmatched. The CDR3 extends over 13 amino acids. CDR1 and CDR2 from the germline V gene are SGHKS and YYEKEE (reference sequence). A word on this clonotype: What it binds is not known.

Points from the study as a whole: Two months or so post-transplant, alpha-beta T cells reportedly derived from several hundred expanded graft clones. Some patients' high day-60 TCRbeta diversity was traced to surviving recipient T cells and thymic progenitors. The authors attributed T-cell counts and diversity one year after transplant mostly to newly produced T cells.

The starting material was PBMCs, obtained before TCRalphabeta/CD19-depleted stem cell transplant. V is TRBV5-5 and J is TRBJ2-4; 7 positions match TRBD1. The source of this sequence is a girl aged 2 to 10 with Fanconi anemia, due to receive a stem cell transplant. The CDR3 sequence is CASRPLQGDIQYF. The DNA of the CDR3 is TGTGCCAGCAGACCTTTGCAGGGGGACATTCAGTACTTC.